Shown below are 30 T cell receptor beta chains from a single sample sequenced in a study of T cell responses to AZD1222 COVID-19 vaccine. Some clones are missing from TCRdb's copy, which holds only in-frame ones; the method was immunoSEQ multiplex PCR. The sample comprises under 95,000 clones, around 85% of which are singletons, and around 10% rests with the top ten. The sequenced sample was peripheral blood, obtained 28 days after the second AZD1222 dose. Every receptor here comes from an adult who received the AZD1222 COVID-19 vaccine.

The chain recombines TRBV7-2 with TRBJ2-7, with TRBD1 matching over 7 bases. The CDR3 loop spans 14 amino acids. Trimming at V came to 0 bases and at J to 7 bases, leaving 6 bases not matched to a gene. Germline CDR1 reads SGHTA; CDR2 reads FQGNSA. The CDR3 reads CASSLAQGTGEQYF. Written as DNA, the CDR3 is TGTGCCAGCAGCTTAGCACAGGGGACGGGAGAGCAGTACTTC. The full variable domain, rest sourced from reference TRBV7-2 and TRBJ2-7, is GAGVSQSPSNKVTEKGKDVELRCDPISGHTALYWYRQSLGQGLEFLIYFQGNSAPDKSGLPSDRFSAERTGGSVSTLTIQRTQQEDSAVYLCASSLAQGTGEQYFGPGTRLTVT.

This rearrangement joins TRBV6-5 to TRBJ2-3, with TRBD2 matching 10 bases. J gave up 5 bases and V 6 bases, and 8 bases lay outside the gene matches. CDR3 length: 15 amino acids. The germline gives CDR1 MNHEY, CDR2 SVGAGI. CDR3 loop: CASSERGGREDTQYF. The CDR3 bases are TGTGCCAGCAGCGAGCGGGGGGGCCGGGAAGATACGCAGTATTTT.

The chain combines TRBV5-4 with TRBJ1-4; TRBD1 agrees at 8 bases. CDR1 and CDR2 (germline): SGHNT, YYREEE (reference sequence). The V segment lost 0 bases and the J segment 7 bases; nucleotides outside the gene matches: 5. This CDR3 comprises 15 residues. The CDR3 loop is CASSLEAGGGEKLFF. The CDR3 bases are TGTGCCAGCAGCTTGGAGGCAGGGGGCGGTGAAAAACTGTTTTTT.

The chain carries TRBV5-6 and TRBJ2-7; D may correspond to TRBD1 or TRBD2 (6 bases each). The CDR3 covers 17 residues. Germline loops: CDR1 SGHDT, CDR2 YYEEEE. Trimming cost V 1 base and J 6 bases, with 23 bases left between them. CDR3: CASSLSITWGAAIEQYF. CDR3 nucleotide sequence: TGTGCCAGCAGCTTGTCAATAACTTGGGGGGCAGCGATCGAGCAGTACTTC.

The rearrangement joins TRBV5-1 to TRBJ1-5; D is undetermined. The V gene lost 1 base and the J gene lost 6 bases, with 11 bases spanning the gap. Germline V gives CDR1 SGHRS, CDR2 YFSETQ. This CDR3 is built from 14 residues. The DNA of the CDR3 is TGCGCCAGCAGCTTGAGAGAAGCATGTCAGCCCCAGCATTTT. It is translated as CASSLREACQPQHF.

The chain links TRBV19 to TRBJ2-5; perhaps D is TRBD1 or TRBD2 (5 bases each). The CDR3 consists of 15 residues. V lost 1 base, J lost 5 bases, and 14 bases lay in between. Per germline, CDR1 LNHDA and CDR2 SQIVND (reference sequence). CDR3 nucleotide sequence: TGTGCCAGTAGTATAGGGGACCTGGGTGGCGAGACCCAGTACTTC. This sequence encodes CASSIGDLGGETQYF.

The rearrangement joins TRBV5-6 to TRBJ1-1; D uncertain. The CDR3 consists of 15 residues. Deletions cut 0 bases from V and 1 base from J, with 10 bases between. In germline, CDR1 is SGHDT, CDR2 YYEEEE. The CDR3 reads CASSLGAWGNTEAFF. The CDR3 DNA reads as TGTGCCAGCAGCTTGGGGGCGTGGGGGAACACTGAAGCTTTCTTT.

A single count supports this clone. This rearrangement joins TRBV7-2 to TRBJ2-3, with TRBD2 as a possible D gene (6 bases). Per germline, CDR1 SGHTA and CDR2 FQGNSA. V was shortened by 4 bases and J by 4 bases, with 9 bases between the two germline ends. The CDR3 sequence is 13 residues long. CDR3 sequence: CASSSGTSDTQYF. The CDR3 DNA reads TGTGCCAGCAGCTCCGGGACTTCAGATACGCAGTATTTT. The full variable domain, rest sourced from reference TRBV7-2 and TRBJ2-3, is GAGVSQSPSNKVTEKGKDVELRCDPISGHTALYWYRQSLGQGLEFLIYFQGNSAPDKSGLPSDRFSAERTGGSVSTLTIQRTQQEDSAVYLCASSSGTSDTQYFGPGTRLTVL.

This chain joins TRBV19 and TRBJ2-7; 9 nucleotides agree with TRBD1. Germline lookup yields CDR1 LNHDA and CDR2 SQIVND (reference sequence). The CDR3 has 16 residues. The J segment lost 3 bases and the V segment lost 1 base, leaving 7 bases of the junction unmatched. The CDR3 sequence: CASSIVPGQGRYEQYF. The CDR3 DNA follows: TGTGCCAGTAGTATAGTCCCGGGACAGGGTCGCTACGAGCAGTACTTC.

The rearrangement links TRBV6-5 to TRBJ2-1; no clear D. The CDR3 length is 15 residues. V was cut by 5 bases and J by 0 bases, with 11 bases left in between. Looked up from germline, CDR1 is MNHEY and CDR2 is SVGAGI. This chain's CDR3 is CASSTDLSSYNEQFF. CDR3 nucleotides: TGTGCCAGCAGTACGGACCTCAGCTCCTACAATGAGCAGTTCTTC.

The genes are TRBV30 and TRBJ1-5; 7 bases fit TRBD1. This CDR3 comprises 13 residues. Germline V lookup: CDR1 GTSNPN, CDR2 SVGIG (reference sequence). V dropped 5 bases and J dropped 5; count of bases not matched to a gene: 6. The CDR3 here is CAWAGGADQPQHF. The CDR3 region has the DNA TGTGCCTGGGCAGGGGGTGCGGATCAGCCCCAGCATTTT.

This CDR3 is CSASGGRGLDNSPLHF. CDR3 nucleotide sequence: TGCAGTGCTAGTGGTGGCCGGGGACTTGATAATTCACCCCTCCACTTT. The rearrangement links TRBV20-1 to TRBJ1-6; D is perhaps TRBD1 (5 bases). Germline V gene lookup returns CDR1 DFQATT and CDR2 SNEGSKA (reference sequence). Trimming cost V 3 bases and J 5 bases, with 17 bases left between them. This CDR3 region has 16 residues.

This CDR3 reads CASSYSSGTGVDEQYF. The CDR3 DNA sequence: TGTGCCAGCAGTTACTCGTCCGGGACAGGGGTCGACGAGCAGTACTTC. The chain couples TRBV6-5 to TRBJ2-7; 10 nucleotides agree with TRBD1. Germline CDR1 MNHEY, CDR2 SVGAGI. V lost 0 bases and J lost 5; bases outside the gene matches: 7. This CDR3 is 16 amino acids long.

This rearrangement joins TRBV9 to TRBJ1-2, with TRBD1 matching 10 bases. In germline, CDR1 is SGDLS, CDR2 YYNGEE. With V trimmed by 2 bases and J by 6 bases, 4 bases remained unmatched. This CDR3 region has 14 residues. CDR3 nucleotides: TGTGCCAGCAGCGTGGCCGGGACAGGGGATGGCTACACCTTC. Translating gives CASSVAGTGDGYTF. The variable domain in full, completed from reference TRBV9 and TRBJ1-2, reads DSGVTQTPKHLITATGQRVTLRCSPRSGDLSVYWYQQSLDQGLQFLIQYYNGEERAKGNILERFSAQQFPDLHSELNLSSLELGDSALYFCASSVAGTGDGYTFGSGTRLTVV.

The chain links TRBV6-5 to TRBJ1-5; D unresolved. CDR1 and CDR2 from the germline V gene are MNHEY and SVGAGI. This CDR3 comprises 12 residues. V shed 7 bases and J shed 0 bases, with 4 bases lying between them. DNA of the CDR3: TGTGCCAGCATCGATAGCAATCAGCCCCAGCATTTT. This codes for CASIDSNQPQHF.

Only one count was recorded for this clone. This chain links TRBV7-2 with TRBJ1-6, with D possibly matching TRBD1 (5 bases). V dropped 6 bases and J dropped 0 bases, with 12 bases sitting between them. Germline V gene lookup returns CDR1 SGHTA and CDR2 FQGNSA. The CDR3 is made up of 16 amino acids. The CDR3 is CASRPGGSSYNSPLHF. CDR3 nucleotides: TGTGCCAGCAGGCCCGGGGGGAGCTCCTATAATTCACCCCTCCACTTT.

The CDR3 region is CASLSVAGSNQPQHF. For the CDR3, the DNA is TGTGCCAGTCTGTCAGTGGCAGGGAGCAATCAGCCCCAGCATTTT. V usage is TRBV19 and J usage is TRBJ1-5, with a weak D call TRBD1 (5 bases). Trimming left V 8 bases short and J 1 base short, with 15 bases between. This CDR3 has 15 amino acids. Germline CDR1 is LNHDA and CDR2 is SQIVND (reference sequence).

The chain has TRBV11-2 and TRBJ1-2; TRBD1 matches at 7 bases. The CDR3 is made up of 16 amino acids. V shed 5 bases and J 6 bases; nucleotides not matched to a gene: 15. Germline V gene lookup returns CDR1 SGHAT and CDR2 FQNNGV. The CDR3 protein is CASSPRAGTEGNGYTF. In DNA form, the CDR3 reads TGTGCCAGCAGCCCTCGAGCCGGGACAGAGGGAAATGGCTACACCTTC. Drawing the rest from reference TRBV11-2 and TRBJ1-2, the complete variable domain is EAGVAQSPRYKIIEKRQSVAFWCNPISGHATLYWYQQILGQGPKLLIQFQNNGVVDDSQLPKDRFSAERLKGVDSTLKIQPAKLEDSAVYLCASSPRAGTEGNGYTFGSGTRLTVV.

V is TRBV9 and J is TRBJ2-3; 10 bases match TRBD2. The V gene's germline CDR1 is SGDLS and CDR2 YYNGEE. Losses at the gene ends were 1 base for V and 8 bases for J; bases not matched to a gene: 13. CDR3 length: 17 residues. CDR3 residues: CASSVRGRSGGAGTQYF. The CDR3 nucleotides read TGTGCCAGCAGCGTACGTGGTCGGAGCGGGGGGGCCGGTACGCAGTATTTT.

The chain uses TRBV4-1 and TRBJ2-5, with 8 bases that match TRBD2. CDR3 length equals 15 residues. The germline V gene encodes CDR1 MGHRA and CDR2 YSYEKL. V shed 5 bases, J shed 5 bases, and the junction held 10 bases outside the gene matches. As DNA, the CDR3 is TGCGCCAGCAGCTTCGGGGGGGGGACCCGCGAGACCCAGTACTTC. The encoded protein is CASSFGGGTRETQYF.

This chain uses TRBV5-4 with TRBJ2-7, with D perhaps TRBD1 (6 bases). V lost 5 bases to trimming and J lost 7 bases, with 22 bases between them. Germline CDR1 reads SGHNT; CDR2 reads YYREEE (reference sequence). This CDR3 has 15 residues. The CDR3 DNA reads TGTGCCAGCAGAACAGGGTTGGGAGAGACCGTGGAGCAGTACTTC. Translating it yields CASRTGLGETVEQYF.

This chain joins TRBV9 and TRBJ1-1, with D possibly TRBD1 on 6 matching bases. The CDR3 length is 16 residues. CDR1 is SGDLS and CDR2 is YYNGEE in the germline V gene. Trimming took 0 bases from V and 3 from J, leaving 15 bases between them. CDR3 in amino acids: CASSVEGDPRDTEAFF. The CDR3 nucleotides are TGTGCCAGCAGCGTAGAGGGGGACCCTAGAGACACTGAAGCTTTCTTT.

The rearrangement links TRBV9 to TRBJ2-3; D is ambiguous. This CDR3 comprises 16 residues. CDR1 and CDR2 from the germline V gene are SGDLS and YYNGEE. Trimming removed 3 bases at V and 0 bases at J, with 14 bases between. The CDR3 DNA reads TGTGCCAGCAGCGCCCAACCCGGAACTAGCACAGATACGCAGTATTTT. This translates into CASSAQPGTSTDTQYF.

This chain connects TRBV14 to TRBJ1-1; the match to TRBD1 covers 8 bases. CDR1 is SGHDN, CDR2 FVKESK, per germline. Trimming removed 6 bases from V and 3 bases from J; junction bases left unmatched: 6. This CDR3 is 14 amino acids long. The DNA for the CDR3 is TGTGCCAGCAGTTGGACAGGGCCCGACACTGAAGCTTTCTTT. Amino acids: CASSWTGPDTEAFF.

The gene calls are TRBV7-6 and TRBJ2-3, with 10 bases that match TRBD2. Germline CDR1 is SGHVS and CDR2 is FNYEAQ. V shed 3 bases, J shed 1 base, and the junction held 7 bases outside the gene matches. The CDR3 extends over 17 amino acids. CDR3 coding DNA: TGTGCCAGCAGCTTTGAGCGGGGGGGATCGCGCACAGATACGCAGTATTTT. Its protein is CASSFERGGSRTDTQYF. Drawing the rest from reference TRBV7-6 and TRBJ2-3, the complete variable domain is GAGVSQSPRYKVTKRGQDVALRCDPISGHVSLYWYRQALGQGPEFLTYFNYEAQQDKSGLPNDRFSAERPEGSISTLTIQRTEQRDSAMYRCASSFERGGSRTDTQYFGPGTRLTVL.

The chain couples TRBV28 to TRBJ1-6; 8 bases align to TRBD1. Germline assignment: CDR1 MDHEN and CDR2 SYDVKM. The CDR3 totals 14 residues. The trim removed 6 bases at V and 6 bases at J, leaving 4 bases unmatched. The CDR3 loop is CASSNRGSNSPLHF. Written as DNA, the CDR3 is TGTGCCAGCAGCAACAGGGGGAGTAATTCACCCCTCCACTTT.

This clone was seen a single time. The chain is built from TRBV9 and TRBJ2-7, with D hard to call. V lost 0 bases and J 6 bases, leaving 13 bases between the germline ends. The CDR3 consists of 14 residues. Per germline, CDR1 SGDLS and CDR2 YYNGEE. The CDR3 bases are TGTGCCAGCAGCGTAGGAGGTGGTATGCGCGAGCAGTACTTC. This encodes CASSVGGGMREQYF.

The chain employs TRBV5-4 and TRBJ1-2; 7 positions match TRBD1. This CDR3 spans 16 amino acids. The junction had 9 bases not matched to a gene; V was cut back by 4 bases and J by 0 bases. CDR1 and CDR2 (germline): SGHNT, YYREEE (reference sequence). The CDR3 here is CASSPSPGTANYGYTF. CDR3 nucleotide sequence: TGTGCCAGCAGCCCCAGTCCCGGGACAGCTAACTATGGCTACACCTTC.

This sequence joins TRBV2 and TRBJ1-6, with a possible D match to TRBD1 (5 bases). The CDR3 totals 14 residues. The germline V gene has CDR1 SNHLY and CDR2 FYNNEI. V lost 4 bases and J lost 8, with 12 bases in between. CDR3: CASSGGDGYSPLHF. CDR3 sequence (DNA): TGTGCCAGCAGTGGAGGGGACGGTTATTCACCCCTCCACTTT.

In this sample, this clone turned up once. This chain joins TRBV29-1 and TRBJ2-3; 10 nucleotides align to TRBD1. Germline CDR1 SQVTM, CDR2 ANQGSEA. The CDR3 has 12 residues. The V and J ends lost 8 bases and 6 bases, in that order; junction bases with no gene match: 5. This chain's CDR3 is CSMGQGLDTQYF. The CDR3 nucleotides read TGCAGCATGGGACAGGGGTTGGATACGCAGTATTTT.